This T cell receptor (beta chain) originates from a study of PD-1 blockade in classical Hodgkin lymphoma. Study-level findings and limits: What drove the repertoire differences, possibly disease activity or prior therapy, has not been defined.

TCRdb keeps only in-frame clones here, not all; method: immunoSEQ multiplex PCR. The table lists approximately 96,000 clones, just over 90% of them singletons. Germline assignment: CDR1 KGHSH and CDR2 LQKENI. V lost 0 bases and J 3 bases, leaving 11 bases between the germline ends. This CDR3 comprises 16 residues. On this clone: Its antigen is unidentified.

The time point is: cycle 4 day 1 (C4D1), after more than 5 weeks of nivolumab. Autologous stem cell transplantation was followed by relapse in every patient, and brentuximab vedotin exposure varied. Patients reached a best response of complete response, partial response or progressive disease. The source of this sequence is a human donor with classical Hodgkin lymphoma. The sequencing here drew on peripheral blood mononuclear cells (PBMCs), taken before the fourth cycle of nivolumab. The chain couples TRBV18 to TRBJ2-2; D is unclear. CDR3 in amino acids: CASSPPASWDTGELFF. CDR3 nucleotides: TGTGCCAGCTCACCACCGGCCAGTTGGGACACCGGGGAGCTGTTTTTT.